This T cell receptor beta chain stems from a study of OX40 agonist ivuxolimab in advanced cancers. Study-level background: With ivuxolimab, an agonistic anti-OX40 (CD134) antibody, patients were treated. Notes on the study in general: Some of the lowest clonal expansion was seen in partial responders at 0.1-3.0 mg/kg. CD4+ and CD8+ blood T cells expanded clonally by week 6 at 0.1 to 3.0 mg/kg.

In regard to this clone: Its antigen is currently unknown.

Repertoires were generated with immunoSEQ multiplex PCR, while TCRdb's copy carries only in-frame clones and drops some. The table includes approximately 81,000 clones, over 70% detected once. Blood sampling took place at baseline, cycle 4 day 1, and cycle 7 day 1. The TCR comes from an adult with an advanced solid tumor such as melanoma, head and neck, liver or kidney cancer. The sequencing here drew on CD4+ or CD8+ T cells sorted from blood, taken in a trial of the OX40 agonist ivuxolimab.

CDR3 DNA sequence: TGTGCCAGTAGCGCTCGCTCGGGGAGCAATCAGCCCCAGCATTTT. Its translation is CASSARSGSNQPQHF. This chain links TRBV19 with TRBJ1-5; D unresolved. The length of the CDR3 is 15 residues. The V end lost 6 bases, the J end lost 1 base, and 13 bases lay between the germline ends. CDR1 LNHDA and CDR2 SQIVND come from the germline V gene (reference sequence).